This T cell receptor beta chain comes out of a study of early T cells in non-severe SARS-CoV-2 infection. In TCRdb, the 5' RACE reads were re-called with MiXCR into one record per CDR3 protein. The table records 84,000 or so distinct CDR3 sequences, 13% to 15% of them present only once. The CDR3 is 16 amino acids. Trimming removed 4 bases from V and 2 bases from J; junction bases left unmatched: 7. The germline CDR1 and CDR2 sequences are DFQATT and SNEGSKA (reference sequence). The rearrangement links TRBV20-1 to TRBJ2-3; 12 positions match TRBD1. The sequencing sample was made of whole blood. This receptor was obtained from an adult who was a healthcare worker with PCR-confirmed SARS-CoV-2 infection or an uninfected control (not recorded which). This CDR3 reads CSATKMGQGATDTQYF. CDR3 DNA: TGCAGTGCTACCAAAATGGGACAGGGGGCCACAGATACGCAGTATTTT.